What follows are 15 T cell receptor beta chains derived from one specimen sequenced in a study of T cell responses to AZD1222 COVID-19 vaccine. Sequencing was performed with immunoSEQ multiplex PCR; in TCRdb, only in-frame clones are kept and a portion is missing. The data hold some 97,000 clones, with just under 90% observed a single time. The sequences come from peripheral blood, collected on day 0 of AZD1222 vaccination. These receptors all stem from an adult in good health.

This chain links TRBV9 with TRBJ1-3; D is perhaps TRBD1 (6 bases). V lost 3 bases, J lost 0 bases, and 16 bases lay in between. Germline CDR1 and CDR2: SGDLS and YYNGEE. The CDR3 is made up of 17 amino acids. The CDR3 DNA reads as TGTGCCAGCAGCGCCACCGGGACAATCGTCTCTGGAAACACCATATATTTT. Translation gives CASSATGTIVSGNTIYF. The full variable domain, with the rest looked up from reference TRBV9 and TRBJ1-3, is DSGVTQTPKHLITATGQRVTLRCSPRSGDLSVYWYQQSLDQGLQFLIQYYNGEERAKGNILERFSAQQFPDLHSELNLSSLELGDSALYFCASSATGTIVSGNTIYFGEGSWLTVV.

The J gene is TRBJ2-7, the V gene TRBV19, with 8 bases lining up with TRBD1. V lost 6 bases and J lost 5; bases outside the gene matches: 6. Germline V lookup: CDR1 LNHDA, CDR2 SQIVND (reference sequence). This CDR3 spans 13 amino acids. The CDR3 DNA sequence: TGTGCCAGTAGCCGGACAGGGACCCACGAGCAGTACTTC. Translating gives CASSRTGTHEQYF.

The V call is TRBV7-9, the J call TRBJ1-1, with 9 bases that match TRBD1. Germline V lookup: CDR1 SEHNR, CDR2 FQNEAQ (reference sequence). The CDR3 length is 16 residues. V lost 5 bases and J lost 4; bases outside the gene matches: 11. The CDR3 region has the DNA TGTGCCAGCAGCCTGGGACAGGGAGTTGCCCGCACTGAAGCTTTCTTT. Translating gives CASSLGQGVARTEAFF. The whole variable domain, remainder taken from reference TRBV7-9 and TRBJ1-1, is DTGVSQNPRHKITKRGQNVTFRCDPISEHNRLYWYRQTLGQGPEFLTYFQNEAQLEKSRLLSDRFSAERPKGSFSTLEIQRTEQGDSAMYLCASSLGQGVARTEAFFGQGTRLTVV.

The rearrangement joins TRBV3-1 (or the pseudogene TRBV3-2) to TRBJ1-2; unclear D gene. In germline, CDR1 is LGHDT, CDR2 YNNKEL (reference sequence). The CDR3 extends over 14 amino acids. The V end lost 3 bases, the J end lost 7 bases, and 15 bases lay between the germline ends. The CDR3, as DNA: TGTGCCAGCAGCCATGACGGGGAAGGACGTGGCTACACCTTC. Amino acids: CASSHDGEGRGYTF.

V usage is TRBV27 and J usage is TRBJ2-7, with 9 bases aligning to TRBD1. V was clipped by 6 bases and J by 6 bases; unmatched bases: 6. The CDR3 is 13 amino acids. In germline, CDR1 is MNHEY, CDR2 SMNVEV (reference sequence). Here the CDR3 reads CASRGQGGREQYF. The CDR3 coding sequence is TGTGCCAGCAGGGGACAGGGAGGTCGCGAGCAGTACTTC.

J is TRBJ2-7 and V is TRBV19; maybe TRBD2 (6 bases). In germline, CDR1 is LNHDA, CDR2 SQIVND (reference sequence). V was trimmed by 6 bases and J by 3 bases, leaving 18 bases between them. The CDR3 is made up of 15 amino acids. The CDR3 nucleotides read TGTGCCAGTAGCGACGGGAGCCTTACCGTCTACGAGCAGTACTTC. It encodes CASSDGSLTVYEQYF.

The CDR3 region has the DNA TGTGCCAGCAGCTTGGTCGTCAGGGGGCTTGAGCAGTACTTC. This gives the protein CASSLVVRGLEQYF. The V gene is TRBV5-5, the J gene TRBJ2-7, with 8 bases that match TRBD1. J gave up 7 bases and V 0 bases, and 6 bases lay outside the gene matches. CDR1 is SGHKS, CDR2 YYEKEE, per germline (reference sequence). This CDR3 is 14 amino acids long.

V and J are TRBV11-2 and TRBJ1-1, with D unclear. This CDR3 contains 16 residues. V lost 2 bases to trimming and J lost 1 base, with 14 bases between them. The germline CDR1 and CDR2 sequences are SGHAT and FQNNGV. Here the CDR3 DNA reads TGTGCCAGCAGCTTATCAATCGCACAGCCGAACACTGAAGCTTTCTTT. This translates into CASSLSIAQPNTEAFF.

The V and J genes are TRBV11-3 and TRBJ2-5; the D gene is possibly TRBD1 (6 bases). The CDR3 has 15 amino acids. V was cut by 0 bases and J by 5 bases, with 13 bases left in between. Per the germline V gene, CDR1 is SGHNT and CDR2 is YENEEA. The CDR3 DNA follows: TGTGCCAGCAGCTTAGAGGTGGGGGCTGGCGAGACCCAGTACTTC. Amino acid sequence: CASSLEVGAGETQYF.

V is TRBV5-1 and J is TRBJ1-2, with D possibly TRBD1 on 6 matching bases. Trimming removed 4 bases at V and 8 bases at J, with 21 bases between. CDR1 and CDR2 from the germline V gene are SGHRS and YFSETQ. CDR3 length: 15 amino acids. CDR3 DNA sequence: TGCGCCAGCAGCAACCCGACAGGACATAATGAGGGCTACACCTTC. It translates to CASSNPTGHNEGYTF.

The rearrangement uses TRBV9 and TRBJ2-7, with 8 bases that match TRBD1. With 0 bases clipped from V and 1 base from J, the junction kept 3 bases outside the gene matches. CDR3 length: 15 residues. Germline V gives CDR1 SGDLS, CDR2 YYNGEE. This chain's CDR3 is CASSVGQGASYEQYF. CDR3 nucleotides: TGTGCCAGCAGCGTAGGCCAGGGGGCGTCCTACGAGCAGTACTTC.

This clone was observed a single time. CDR3 amino acids: CASSQEASNTGELFF. DNA of the CDR3: TGCGCCAGCAGCCAAGAGGCATCGAACACCGGGGAGCTGTTTTTT. This chain connects TRBV4-1 to TRBJ2-2; no reliable D call. The CDR3 extends over 15 amino acids. Germline assignment: CDR1 MGHRA and CDR2 YSYEKL. Trimming stripped 0 bases from V and 0 bases from J, with 5 bases between.

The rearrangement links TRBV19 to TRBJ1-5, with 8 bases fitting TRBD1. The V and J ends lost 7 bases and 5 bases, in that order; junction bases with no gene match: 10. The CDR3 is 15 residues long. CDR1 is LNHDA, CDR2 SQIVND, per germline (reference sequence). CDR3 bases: TGTGCCAGTATCCAGACCGGACAGGGTGATCAGCCCCAGCATTTT. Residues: CASIQTGQGDQPQHF.

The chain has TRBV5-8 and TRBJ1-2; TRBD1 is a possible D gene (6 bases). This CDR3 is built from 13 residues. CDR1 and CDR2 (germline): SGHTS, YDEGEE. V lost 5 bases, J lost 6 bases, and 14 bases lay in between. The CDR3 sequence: CASRRGGTDGYTF. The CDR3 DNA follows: TGTGCCAGCAGGAGAGGGGGGACGGATGGCTACACCTTC.

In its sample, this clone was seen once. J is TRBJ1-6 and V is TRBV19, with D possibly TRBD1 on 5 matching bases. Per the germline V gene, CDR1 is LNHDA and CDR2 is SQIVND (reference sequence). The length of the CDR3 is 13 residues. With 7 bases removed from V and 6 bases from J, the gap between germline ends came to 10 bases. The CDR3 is CASNPGTNSPLHF. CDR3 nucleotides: TGTGCCAGTAACCCCGGGACTAATTCACCCCTCCACTTT.